This T cell receptor beta chain stems from a study of T cells expressing NK-cell markers (dated by TCRdb to about 2020). In terms of the full investigation: In sorted CD3+CD56+NKG2C+, CD3+CD56+NKG2C- and CD3+CD56-NKG2C+ T-cell subsets from 8 or 9 donors, TCR beta-chain repertoires were profiled. Of the eight sequenced donors, seven were found to be HCMV-seropositive and one was found to be HCMV-seronegative. Randomly selected healthy volunteers, three men and five women, were used as the eight sequenced donors. The libraries were sequenced on Illumina HiSeq 2000/2500, MiSeq or NextSeq, producing 2 x 150 bp reads. General conclusions and limits of the study: Those dominant clonotypes were again the most abundant among CD3+CD56-NKG2C+ cells in a few donors, at roughly 25-65%. Whether the expanded NKG2C-expressing T cell clones were specific for HCMV antigens was left unclear. For roughly 6 donors, the dominant CD3+CD56+NKG2C+ clonotypes were among the top 10 CD8+ clonotypes and accounted for about 1.0-8% of CD8+ T cells.

Comment on this clonotype: The specificity of this receptor is unknown.

Reads for this sample came from an Illumina HiSeq 2000. 5'RACE template switching, by which a universal primer site and unique molecular identifiers were added, was used to make TCR beta cDNA libraries. Synthesis of cDNA was primed from the TCR beta constant segment and was followed by two consecutive PCR amplification steps. Concerning the study's data processing: MIGEC was used to demultiplex reads and group reads by UMI, and MiTCR was used to assemble and quantify clonotypes. To exclude erroneous sequences, any TCR cDNA sequence not supported by at least two reads was discarded. Downstream repertoire analysis used the tcR package, and clonotypes were matched across fractions by CDR3 nucleotide sequence plus V segment. VDJmatch was used to annotate antigen specificity against VDJdb, with one amino acid substitution in CDR3 permitted. TCRdb reprocessed the public reads and reports one entry per CDR3 protein sequence, without DNA. TCRdb's processing, not the authors' own work, is the source of the V and J calls. This specimen's table enumerates 500,000 to 600,000 distinct CDR3 sequences. Of the sample, less than 4.5% is held by the ten largest clones.

HCMV serostatus was determined by detecting HCMV-specific IgG in serum with a commercial ELISA kit. Peripheral blood mononuclear cells were isolated from blood by Ficoll density gradient centrifugation. The CDR3 measures 14 amino acids from cysteine to phenylalanine. DNA was not recorded. The germline V gene provides CDR1 ENHRY and CDR2 SYGVKD. The V and J segments used are TRBV10-3 and TRBJ1-5; TCRdb names TRBD1, which stays unverified in the absence of DNA. The sequencing sample was made of blood T cells: a sorted CD56 or NKG2C T cell subset, CD4+ or CD8+ T cells, or bulk PBMC T cells (not recorded which). This receptor was taken from a young man in good health. Donor details come from another sample of the same person, matched by shared clones. CDR3 loop: CAIRPDRESQPQHF.